This T cell receptor beta chain emerged from a study of T cell clonotyping in hematopoietic cell transplantation. Study-level findings and limits: At the given depth, recipient repertoires were over 95% de novo clonotypes. Cells were unsorted, so CD4 and CD8 contributions were not separated.

The time point: recipient sample about 28 days before transplant, after cytoreduction. TCRdb keeps only in-frame clones here, not all; method: immunoSEQ multiplex PCR. The sample has under 11,000 clones, 92% seen once. For this clone: As yet, its antigen is unknown.

Sample: peripheral blood mononuclear cells, taken before stem cell transplant. This receptor was identified in a woman aged 40 to 50 with acute myeloid leukemia. Some clones in this sample may be carry-over from other donors' samples.

In DNA form, the CDR3 reads TGTGCCAGCAGCCAAGACAGGGCGAGGAACACTGAAGCTTTCTTT. It codes for CASSQDRARNTEAFF. The chain carries TRBV14 and TRBJ1-1; TRBD1 might be the D (5 bases). From germline, CDR1 is SGHDN and CDR2 FVKESK. The CDR3 has 15 residues. V was pared by 0 bases and J by 1 base, with 9 bases between. Variable domain in full (rest from reference TRBV14 and TRBJ1-1): EAGVTQFPSHSVIEKGQTVTLRCDPISGHDNLYWYRRVMGKEIKFLLHFVKESKQDESGMPNNRFLAERTGGTYSTLKVQPAELEDSGVYFCASSQDRARNTEAFFGQGTRLTVV.